The 14 T cell receptor beta chains in this list originate from one sample, sequenced in a study of T-cell reconstitution after alpha-beta-depleted transplantation in children. It was with unique molecular identifiers that the TCRbeta library was prepared. TCRdb processed the PCR reads anew with MiXCR; each CDR3 protein has one entry. The table records about 420,000 distinct CDR3 sequences, about 11% of them present only once. The sample here was PBMCs from the stem cell graft donor, taken from the stem cell graft. The receptor source for this set is a human donor who donated a stem cell graft to a child with acute myeloid leukemia.

The gene calls are TRBV20-1 and TRBJ2-1, with 12 positions matching TRBD2. V was pared by 2 bases and J by 2 bases, with 4 bases of the junction left unmatched. In germline, CDR1 is DFQATT, CDR2 SNEGSKA (reference sequence). The CDR3 totals 16 residues. CDR3 nucleotide sequence: TGCAGTGCTAGAACCGGACTAGCGGGGACCTACAATGAGCAGTTCTTC. Its protein product is CSARTGLAGTYNEQFF.

This clonotype came up a few times. This rearrangement joins TRBV20-1 to TRBJ2-1; 9 nucleotides match TRBD2. The ends lost 3 bases at V and 7 bases at J; junction bases unmatched: 10. Germline CDR1 reads DFQATT; CDR2 reads SNEGSKA (reference sequence). There are 15 residues in the CDR3. The CDR3 DNA reads as TGCAGTGCTAGTTTGGCGGGAGGGCCGGGAAATGAGCAGTTCTTC. Its protein is CSASLAGGPGNEQFF.

This clonotype came up many times. This chain links TRBV10-3 with TRBJ1-1; the D gene is possibly TRBD1 (6 bases). Germline assignment: CDR1 ENHRY and CDR2 SYGVKD. The CDR3 consists of 16 residues. The germline V and J ends were trimmed by 1 base and 0 bases, with 12 bases remaining between them. CDR3 DNA sequence: TGTGCCATCAGTGAGTTCGGACAGAGCTTGAACACTGAAGCTTTCTTT. Its translation is CAISEFGQSLNTEAFF.

This chain uses TRBV20-1 with TRBJ2-5; 9 nucleotides match TRBD1. V shed 7 bases, J shed 5 bases, and the junction held 11 bases outside the gene matches. Looked up from germline, CDR1 is DFQATT and CDR2 is SNEGSKA (reference sequence). The CDR3 contains 14 residues. The CDR3 DNA reads as TGCAGTGAGATAGTCCCGGGACAGGGTGAGACCCAGTACTTC. Translated: CSEIVPGQGETQYF.

This clonotype was observed at least ten times. This rearrangement joins TRBV20-1 to TRBJ2-3, with 8 bases lining up with TRBD2. Germline trimming cut 4 bases from V and 3 bases from J; bases unmatched to any gene: 3. The CDR3 is 13 amino acids. Germline V gives CDR1 DFQATT, CDR2 SNEGSKA (reference sequence). CDR3 DNA: TGCAGTGCTACCTTAGCGGGGACAGATACGCAGTATTTT. Translated: CSATLAGTDTQYF.

This clonotype showed up just a few times. The chain recombines TRBV20-1 with TRBJ1-3; D uncertain. Trimming shortened V by 0 bases and J by 4 bases, and 13 bases separated the two germline ends. Germline V gene data show CDR1 as DFQATT and CDR2 as SNEGSKA (reference sequence). The length of the CDR3 is 15 residues. The CDR3 region is CSARDLKHLGNTIYF. DNA of the CDR3: TGCAGTGCTAGAGATCTTAAGCATTTGGGAAACACCATATATTTT.

The V call is TRBV7-2, the J call TRBJ2-1; D possibly corresponds to TRBD2 (6 bases). The V and J ends lost 0 bases and 0 bases respectively, with 9 bases between them. This CDR3 is built from 16 residues. Germline CDR1 reads SGHTA; CDR2 reads FQGNSA. CDR3: CASSLAGTYSYNEQFF. Here the CDR3 DNA reads TGTGCCAGCAGCTTAGCCGGGACTTACTCCTACAATGAGCAGTTCTTC.

There are many counts of this clonotype. The CDR3 coding sequence is TGCGCCAGCAGCCAAGTCGGGACAGGGATTAACGGGGAGCTGTTTTTT. Translating gives CASSQVGTGINGELFF. V gene TRBV4-1 combines with J gene TRBJ2-2; TRBD1 matches at 9 bases. The germline gives CDR1 MGHRA, CDR2 YSYEKL. CDR3 length: 16 residues. The V segment lost 1 base and the J segment 7 bases; nucleotides outside the gene matches: 7.

The V call is TRBV7-8, the J call TRBJ2-7, with D unresolved. The germline CDR1 and CDR2 sequences are SGHVS and FQNEAQ. Trimming took 2 bases from V and 1 from J, leaving 9 bases between them. The CDR3 is 14 amino acids. The CDR3 loop is CASSLILQSYEQYF. The CDR3 nucleotides are TGTGCCAGCAGCTTAATCCTCCAGTCCTACGAGCAGTACTTC.

This clonotype was observed a handful of times. The gene calls are TRBV10-3 and TRBJ2-1, with D perhaps TRBD2 (5 bases). This CDR3 has 12 amino acids. The V end was cut by 8 bases, the J end by 5 bases, with 10 bases between. Germline values: CDR1 ENHRY, CDR2 SYGVKD. The DNA for the CDR3 is TGTGCCATCTCACTAGGAAACAATGAGCAGTTCTTC. It specifies CAISLGNNEQFF.

This clonotype has at least ten counts. V and J are TRBV10-2 and TRBJ1-5; 9 positions match TRBD1. V trimming: 6 bases; J trimming: 6 bases; junction bases outside the gene matches: 6. The CDR3 spans 14 residues. Per germline, CDR1 WSHSY and CDR2 SAAADI. DNA of the CDR3: TGCGCCAGCAGCCCGGGACAGGGTAGTCAGCCCCAGCATTTT. It translates to CASSPGQGSQPQHF.

This clonotype turned up a few times. The rearrangement links TRBV5-6 to TRBJ2-3; 9 bases align to TRBD1. This CDR3 is 14 amino acids long. V shed 4 bases, J shed 7 bases, and the junction held 7 bases outside the gene matches. CDR1 and CDR2 from the germline V gene are SGHDT and YYEEEE. In nucleotides, the CDR3 is TGTGCCAGCAGCCCCGGGACAGGGATTCATACGCAGTATTTT. This codes for CASSPGTGIHTQYF.

This clonotype was observed a few times. The V and J genes are TRBV18 and TRBJ1-4; TRBD1 is a possible D gene (6 bases). The CDR3 has 14 amino acids. In germline, CDR1 is KGHSH, CDR2 LQKENI. V was cut by 0 bases and J by 6 bases, with 8 bases left in between. The CDR3 DNA reads TGTGCCAGCTCACCACCGGGGGGCGATGAAAAACTGTTTTTT. Its protein is CASSPPGGDEKLFF. The full variable domain, in which reference TRBV18 and TRBJ1-4 provide the parts outside the CDR3, is NAGVMQNPRHLVRRRGQEARLRCSPMKGHSHVYWYRQLPEEGLKFMVYLQKENIIDESGMPKERFSAEFPKEGPSILRIQQVVRGDSAAYFCASSPPGGDEKLFFGSGTQLSVL.

This clonotype was detected many times. V usage is TRBV4-2 and J usage is TRBJ2-6; TRBD2 matches at 7 bases. The germline V gene encodes CDR1 LGHNA and CDR2 YNFKEQ. V lost 1 base and J lost 0; bases outside the gene matches: 15. The CDR3 runs 21 residues. CDR3 region: CASSQGPLRGGGPSGANVLTF. As DNA, the CDR3 is TGTGCCAGCAGCCAAGGTCCCCTTAGGGGCGGGGGACCCTCTGGGGCCAACGTCCTGACTTTC.